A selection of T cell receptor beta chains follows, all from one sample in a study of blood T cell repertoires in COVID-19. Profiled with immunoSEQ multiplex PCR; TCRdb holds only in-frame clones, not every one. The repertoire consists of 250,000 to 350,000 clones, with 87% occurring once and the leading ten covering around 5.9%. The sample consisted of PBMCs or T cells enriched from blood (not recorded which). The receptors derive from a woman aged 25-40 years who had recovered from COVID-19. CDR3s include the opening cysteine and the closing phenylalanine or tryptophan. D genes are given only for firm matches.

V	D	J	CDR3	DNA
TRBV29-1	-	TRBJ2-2	CSVLAGNTGELFF	TGCAGCGTTCTCGCGGGGAACACCGGGGAGCTGTTTTTT
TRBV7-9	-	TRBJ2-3	CASSLGIETRSTDTQYF	TGTGCCAGCAGCTTAGGAATCGAGACTAGGAGCACAGATACGCAGTATTTT
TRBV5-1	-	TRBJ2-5	CASSLRELPSETQYF	TGCGCCAGCAGCTTACGGGAACTGCCATCGGAGACCCAGTACTTC
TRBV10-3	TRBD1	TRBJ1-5	CAISQTGVLNQPQHF	TGTGCCATCAGTCAGACAGGGGTCCTCAATCAGCCCCAGCATTTT
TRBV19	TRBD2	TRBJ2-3	CASSIGVSGGATDTQYF	TGTGCCAGTAGTATCGGGGTTAGCGGGGGGGCGACAGATACGCAGTATTTT
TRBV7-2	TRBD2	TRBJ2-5	CASSSRASGIAETQYF	TGTGCCAGCAGCTCGAGGGCTAGCGGGATCGCGGAGACCCAGTACTTC
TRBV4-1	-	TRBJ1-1	CASSQASRRGSGTEAFF	TGCGCCAGCAGCCAAGCATCGCGGCGGGGGTCGGGCACTGAAGCTTTCTTT
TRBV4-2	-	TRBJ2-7	CASSQGVAYEQYF	TGTGCCAGCAGCCAAGGCGTGGCCTACGAGCAGTACTTC
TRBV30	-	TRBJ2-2	CAWGVEAANTGELFF	TGTGCCTGGGGTGTCGAGGCAGCGAACACCGGGGAGCTGTTTTTT
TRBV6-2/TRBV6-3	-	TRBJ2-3	CASSYLLADTQYF	TGTGCCAGCAGTTACCTTCTAGCGGATACGCAGTATTTT
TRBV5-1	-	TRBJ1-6	CASSADTSNSPLHF	TGCGCCAGCAGCGCGGACACCTCCAATTCACCCCTCCACTTT